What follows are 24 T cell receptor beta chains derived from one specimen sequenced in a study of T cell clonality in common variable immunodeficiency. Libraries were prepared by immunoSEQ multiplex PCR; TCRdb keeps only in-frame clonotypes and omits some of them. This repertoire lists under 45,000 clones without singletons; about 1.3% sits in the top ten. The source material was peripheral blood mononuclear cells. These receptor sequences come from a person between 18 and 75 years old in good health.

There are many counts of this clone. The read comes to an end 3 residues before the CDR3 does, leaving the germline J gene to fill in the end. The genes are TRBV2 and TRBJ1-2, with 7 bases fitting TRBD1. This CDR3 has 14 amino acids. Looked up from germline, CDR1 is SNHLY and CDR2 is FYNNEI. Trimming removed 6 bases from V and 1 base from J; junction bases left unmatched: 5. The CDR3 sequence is CASRPGTVNYGYTF. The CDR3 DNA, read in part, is TGTGCCAGCAGGCCCGGGACAGTTAACTATGGC.

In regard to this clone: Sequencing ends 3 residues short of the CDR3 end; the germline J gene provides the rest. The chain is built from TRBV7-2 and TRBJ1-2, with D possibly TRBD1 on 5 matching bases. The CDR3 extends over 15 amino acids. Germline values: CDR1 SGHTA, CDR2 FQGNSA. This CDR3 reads CASSTNRMSTDTYTF. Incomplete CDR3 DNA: TGTGCCAGCAGCACCAACAGGATGAGCACAGATACC.

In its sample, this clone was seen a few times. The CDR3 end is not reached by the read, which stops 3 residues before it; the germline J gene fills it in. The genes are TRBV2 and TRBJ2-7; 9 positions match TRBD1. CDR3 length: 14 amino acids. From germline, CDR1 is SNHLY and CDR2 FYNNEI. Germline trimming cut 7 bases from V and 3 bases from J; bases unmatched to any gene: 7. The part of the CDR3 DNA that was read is TGTGCCAGCAACCCGGGACAGGGAATCTACGAG. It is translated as CASNPGQGIYE. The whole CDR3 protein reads CASNPGQGIYEQYF.

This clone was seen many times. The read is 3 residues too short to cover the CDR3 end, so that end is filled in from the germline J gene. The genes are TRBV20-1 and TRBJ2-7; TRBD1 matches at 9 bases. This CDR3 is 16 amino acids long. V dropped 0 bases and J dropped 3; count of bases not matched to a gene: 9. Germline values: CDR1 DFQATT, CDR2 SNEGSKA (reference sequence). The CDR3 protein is CSARDLRGQGNYEQYF. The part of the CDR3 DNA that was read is TGCAGTGCTAGAGACCTCCGGGGACAGGGCAACTACGAG.

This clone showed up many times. CDR3 sequence: CASSPLGGGVNTEAFF. The DNA read from the CDR3 is TGTGCCAGCAGCCCCCTGGGCGGGGGGGTGAACACTGAA. The chain recombines TRBV4-2 with TRBJ1-1; TRBD1 is a possible D gene (5 bases). The read terminates 3 residues ahead of where the CDR3 ends, so the germline J gene completes it. The CDR3 has 16 residues. Trimming removed 4 bases at V and 0 bases at J, with 15 bases between. Germline lookup yields CDR1 LGHNA and CDR2 YNFKEQ.

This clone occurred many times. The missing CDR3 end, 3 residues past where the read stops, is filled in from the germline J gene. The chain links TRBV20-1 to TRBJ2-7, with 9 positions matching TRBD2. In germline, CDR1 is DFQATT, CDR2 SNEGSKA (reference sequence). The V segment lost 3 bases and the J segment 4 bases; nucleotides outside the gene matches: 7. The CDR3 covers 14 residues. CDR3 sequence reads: CSASWASGKYEQYF. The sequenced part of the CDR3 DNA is TGCAGTGCTAGTTGGGCTAGCGGGAAGTACGAG.

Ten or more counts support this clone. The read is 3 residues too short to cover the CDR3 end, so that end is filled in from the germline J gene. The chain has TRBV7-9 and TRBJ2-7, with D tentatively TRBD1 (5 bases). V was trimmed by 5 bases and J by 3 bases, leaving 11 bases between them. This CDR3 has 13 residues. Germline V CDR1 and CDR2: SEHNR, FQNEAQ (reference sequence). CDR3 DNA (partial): TGTGCCAGCAGCCCCCGGCAGGGCTACGAG. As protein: CASSPRQGYE. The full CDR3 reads CASSPRQGYEQYF.

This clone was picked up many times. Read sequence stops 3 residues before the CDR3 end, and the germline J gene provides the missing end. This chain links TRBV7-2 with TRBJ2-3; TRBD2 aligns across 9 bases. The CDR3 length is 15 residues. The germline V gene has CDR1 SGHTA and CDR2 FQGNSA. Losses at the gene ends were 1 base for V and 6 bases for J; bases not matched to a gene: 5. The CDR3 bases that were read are TGTGCCAGCAGCTTAGGACTAGCGGCCCCCGATACG. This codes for CASSLGLAAPDT. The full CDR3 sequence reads CASSLGLAAPDTQYF.

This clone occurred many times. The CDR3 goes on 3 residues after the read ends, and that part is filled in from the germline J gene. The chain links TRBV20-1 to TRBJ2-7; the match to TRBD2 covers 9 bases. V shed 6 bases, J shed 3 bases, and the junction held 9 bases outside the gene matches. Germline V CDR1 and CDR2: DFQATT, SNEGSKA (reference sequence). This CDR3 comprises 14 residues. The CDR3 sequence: CSALALAGIYEQYF. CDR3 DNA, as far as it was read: TGCAGTGCCCTAGCCCTAGCGGGAATCTACGAG.

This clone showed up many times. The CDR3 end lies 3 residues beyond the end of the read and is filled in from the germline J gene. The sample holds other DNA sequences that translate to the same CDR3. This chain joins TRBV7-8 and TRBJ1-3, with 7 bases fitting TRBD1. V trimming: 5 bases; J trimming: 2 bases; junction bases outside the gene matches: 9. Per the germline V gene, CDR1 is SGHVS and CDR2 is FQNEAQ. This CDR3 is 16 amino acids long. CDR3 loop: CASSPRDRDTGNTIYF. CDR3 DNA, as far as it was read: TGTGCCAGCAGCCCCCGTGACAGGGACACTGGAAACACC.

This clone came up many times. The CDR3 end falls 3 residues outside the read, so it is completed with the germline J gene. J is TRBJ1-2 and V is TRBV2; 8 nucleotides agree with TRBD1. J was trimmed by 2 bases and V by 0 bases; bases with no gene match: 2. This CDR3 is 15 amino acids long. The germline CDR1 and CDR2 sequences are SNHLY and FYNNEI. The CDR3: CASSEATGVNYGYTF. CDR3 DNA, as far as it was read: TGTGCCAGCAGTGAAGCGACAGGGGTAAACTATGGC.

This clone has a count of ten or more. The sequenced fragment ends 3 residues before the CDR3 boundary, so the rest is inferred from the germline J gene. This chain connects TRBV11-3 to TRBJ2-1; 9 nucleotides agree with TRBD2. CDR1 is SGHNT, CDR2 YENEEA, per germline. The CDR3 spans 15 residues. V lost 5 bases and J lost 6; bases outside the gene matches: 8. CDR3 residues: CASSRIGTSLNEQFF. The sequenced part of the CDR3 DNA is TGTGCCAGCAGCCGCATCGGGACTAGCCTCAATGAG.

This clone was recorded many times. CDR3 DNA (partial): TGTGCCAGCAGCCCTACAGGGCTGGAGACG. Amino acids: CASSPTGLET. The whole CDR3 protein is CASSPTGLETQYF. The chain employs TRBV28 and TRBJ2-3; a weak D match, TRBD1 (6 bases). The read terminates 3 residues before the CDR3 end, so the remaining end is supplied by the germline J gene. The CDR3 has 13 residues. Germline CDR1 MDHEN, CDR2 SYDVKM.

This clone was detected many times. The CDR3 bases that were read are TGTGCCAGCTCACCAACTAGCGGGAGGGCCAATGAG. Translation gives CASSPTSGRANE. The whole CDR3 region reads CASSPTSGRANEQFF. This chain connects TRBV18 to TRBJ2-1; 13 positions match TRBD2. The CDR3 end falls 3 residues outside the read, so it is completed with the germline J gene. J was trimmed by 6 bases and V by 2 bases; bases with no gene match: 1. The CDR3 is made up of 15 amino acids. Germline CDR1 KGHSH, CDR2 LQKENI.

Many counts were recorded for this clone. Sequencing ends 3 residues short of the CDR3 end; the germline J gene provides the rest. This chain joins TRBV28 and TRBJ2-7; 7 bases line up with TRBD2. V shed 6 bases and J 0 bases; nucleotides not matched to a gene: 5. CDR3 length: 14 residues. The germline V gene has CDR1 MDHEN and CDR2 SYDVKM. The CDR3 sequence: CASRGGLSSYEQYF. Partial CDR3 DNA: TGTGCCAGCAGGGGGGGGTTGAGCTCCTACGAG. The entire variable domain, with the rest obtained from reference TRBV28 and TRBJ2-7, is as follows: DVKVTQSSRYLVKRTGEKVFLECVQDMDHENMFWYRQDPGLGLRLIYFSYDVKMKEKGDIPEGYSVSREKKERFSLILESASTNQTSMYLCASRGGLSSYEQYFGPGTRLTVT.

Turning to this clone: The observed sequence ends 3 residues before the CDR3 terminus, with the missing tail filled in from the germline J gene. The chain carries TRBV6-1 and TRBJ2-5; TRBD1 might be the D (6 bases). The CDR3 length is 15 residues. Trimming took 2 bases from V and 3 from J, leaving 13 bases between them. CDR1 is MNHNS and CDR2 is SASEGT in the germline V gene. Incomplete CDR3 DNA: TGTGCCAGCAGTGAAATACAGGGTCTTAAAGAGACC. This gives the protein CASSEIQGLKET. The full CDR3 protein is CASSEIQGLKETQYF.

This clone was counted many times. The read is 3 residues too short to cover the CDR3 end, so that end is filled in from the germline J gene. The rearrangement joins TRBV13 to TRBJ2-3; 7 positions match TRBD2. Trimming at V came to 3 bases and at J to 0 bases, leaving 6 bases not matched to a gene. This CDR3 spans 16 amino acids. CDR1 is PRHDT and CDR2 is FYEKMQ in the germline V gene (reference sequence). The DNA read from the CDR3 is TGTGCCAGCAGCTTTCGGGCTAGCGGTAGCACAGATACG. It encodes CASSFRASGSTDT. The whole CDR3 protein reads CASSFRASGSTDTQYF.

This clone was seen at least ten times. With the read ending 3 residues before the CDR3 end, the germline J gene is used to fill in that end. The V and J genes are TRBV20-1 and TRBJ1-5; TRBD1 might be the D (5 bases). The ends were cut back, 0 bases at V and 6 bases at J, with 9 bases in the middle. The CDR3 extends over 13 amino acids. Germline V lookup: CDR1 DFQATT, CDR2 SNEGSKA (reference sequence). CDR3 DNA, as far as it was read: TGCAGTGCTAGAGAAGGGGTTGTTCAGCCC. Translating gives CSAREGVVQP. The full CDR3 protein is CSAREGVVQPQHF.

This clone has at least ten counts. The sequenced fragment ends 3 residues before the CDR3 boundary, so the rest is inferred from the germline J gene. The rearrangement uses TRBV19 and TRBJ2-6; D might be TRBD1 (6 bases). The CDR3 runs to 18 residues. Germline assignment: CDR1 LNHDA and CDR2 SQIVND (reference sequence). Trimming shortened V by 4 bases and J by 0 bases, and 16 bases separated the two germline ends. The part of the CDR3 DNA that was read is TGTGCCAGTAGTACCGGACAGCTAGCACGCTCTGGGGCCAACGTC. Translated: CASSTGQLARSGANV. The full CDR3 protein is CASSTGQLARSGANVLTF. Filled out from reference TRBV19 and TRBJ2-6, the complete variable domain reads DGGITQSPKYLFRKEGQNVTLSCEQNLNHDAMYWYRQDPGQGLRLIYYSQIVNDFQKGDIAEGYSVSREKKESFPLTVTSAQKNPTAFYLCASSTGQLARSGANVLTFGAGSRLTVL.

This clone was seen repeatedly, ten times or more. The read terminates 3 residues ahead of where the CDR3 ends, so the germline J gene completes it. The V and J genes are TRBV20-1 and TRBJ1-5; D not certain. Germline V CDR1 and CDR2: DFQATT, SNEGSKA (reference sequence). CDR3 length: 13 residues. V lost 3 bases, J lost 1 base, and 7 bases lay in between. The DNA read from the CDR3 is TGCAGTGCTAGGAGCGACAGCAATCAGCCC. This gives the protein CSARSDSNQP. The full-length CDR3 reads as CSARSDSNQPQHF.

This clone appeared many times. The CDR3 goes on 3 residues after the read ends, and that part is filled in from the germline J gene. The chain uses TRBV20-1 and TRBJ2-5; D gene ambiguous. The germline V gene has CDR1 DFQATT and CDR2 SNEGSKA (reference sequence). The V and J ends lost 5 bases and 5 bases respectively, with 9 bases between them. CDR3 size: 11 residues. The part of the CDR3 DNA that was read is TGCAGTGCTCCCAACTACGAGACC. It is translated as CSAPNYET. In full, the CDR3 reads CSAPNYETQYF.

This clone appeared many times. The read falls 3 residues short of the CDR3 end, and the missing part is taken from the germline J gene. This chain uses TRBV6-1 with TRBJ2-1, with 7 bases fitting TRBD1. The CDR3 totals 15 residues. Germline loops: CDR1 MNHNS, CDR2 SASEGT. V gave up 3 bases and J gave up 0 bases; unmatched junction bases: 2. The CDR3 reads CASSDRGSSYNEQFF. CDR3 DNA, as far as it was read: TGTGCCAGCAGTGACAGGGGGAGCTCCTACAATGAG.

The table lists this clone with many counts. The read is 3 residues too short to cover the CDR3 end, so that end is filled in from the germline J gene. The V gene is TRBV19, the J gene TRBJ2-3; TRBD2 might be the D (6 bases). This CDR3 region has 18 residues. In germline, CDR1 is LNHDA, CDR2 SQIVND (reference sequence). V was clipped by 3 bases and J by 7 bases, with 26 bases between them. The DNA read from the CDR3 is TGTGCCAGTAGTATGGCCGTCCGGGACTCTGGGGAAAGGAATACG. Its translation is CASSMAVRDSGERNT. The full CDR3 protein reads CASSMAVRDSGERNTQYF.

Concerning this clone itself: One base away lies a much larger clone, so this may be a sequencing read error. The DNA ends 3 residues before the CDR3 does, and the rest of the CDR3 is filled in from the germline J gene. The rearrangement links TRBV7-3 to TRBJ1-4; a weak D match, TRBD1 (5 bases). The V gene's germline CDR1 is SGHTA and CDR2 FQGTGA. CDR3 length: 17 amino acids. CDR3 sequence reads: CASSLSGRAAGANVLFF. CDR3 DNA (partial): TGTGCCAGCAGCCTCAGCGGGAGGGCCGCTGGGGCCAACGTA.